Given below is one TCR beta chain in context. The clone's antigen remains unknown. Per-nucleotide qualities are absent, and no much larger clonotype sits a single base away. TCRbeta CDR3 regions were amplified from genomic DNA by means of the immunoSEQ Assay, a bias-controlled multiplex PCR. Concerning the study's data processing: Within the assay, amplification of reference gene primers was used to estimate how many nucleated cells each sample contained. Sequence reads were collapsed and filtered to measure the absolute abundance of every unique TCRbeta CDR3 rearrangement. For each sample, productive Simpson clonality was calculated by taking the square root of Simpson's diversity index across productive rearrangements. The table was pulled from immuneACCESS by TCRdb, which kept in-frame rearrangements only. Such tables lose some clones; where checked, under half of the loss comes from unresolved V genes, and the rest has no known cause. The D gene and trimming were derived from the DNA, and the V and J assignments and clone size from that table. Within this sample are roughly 70,000 clones, with roughly 90% of them counted one time only. Jointly, the top ten make up over 3% of the sample.

These data are taken from a study of blood T cell repertoires in COVID-19 (dated by TCRdb to the early 2020s). For the wider study: Samples covering the acute and convalescent phases of COVID-19 were provided by collaborators in the United States, Italy and Spain. The prospective study material was composed of cDNA or gDNA derived from T cells, B-cell-depleted T cells, or PBMCs. A de-identified subject ID, COVID-19 status, age in years and sex were almost always included in the sample metadata. The repertoires were made available in a free public database intended to serve as a resource for research on the immune response to SARS-CoV-2. Where available, HLA class I and class II types were taken from metadata supplied by the sample provider and were not determined by assay-based typing. Subjects who had been exposed to COVID-19, were actively infected with it, or had recovered from it provided the deeply sampled blood TCRbeta repertoires that made up the dataset. Samples were obtained from the ongoing ImmuneRACE study (first 160 participants) and from 1,254 subjects provided by 6 global collaborators.

Whole blood was collected in K2EDTA tubes by collaborating institutions according to the institutions' own protocols. For TCRbeta analysis, collaborators shipped samples as frozen whole blood, isolated PBMCs, or DNA extracted from either of those sample types. The CDR3 contains 17 residues, cysteine and phenylalanine counted. Only the CDR3 region is kept as DNA, spanning 51 bases read in frame from base 1. For this chain, trimming is 3 bases at the V end and 7 bases at the J end, and the number of junction bases without a gene match is 11. According to the germline V gene, CDR1 reads MGHDK and CDR2 reads SYGVNS. Overall results and qualifications from the work: How much clinical and demographic metadata was included differed by source and by participant, and the metadata was provided uncurated.

The sequencing input was peripheral blood. The clonotype was recovered from a man in his 70s with acute or convalescent COVID-19. The rearrangement joined TRBV25-1 to TRBJ2-2, with 10 bases in between that match TRBD1. The CDR3 in this case is CASSETLGQGHGGELFF. At the DNA level, the sequence is TGTGCCAGCAGTGAGACCCTGGGACAGGGGCATGGCGGGGAGCTGTTTTTT.